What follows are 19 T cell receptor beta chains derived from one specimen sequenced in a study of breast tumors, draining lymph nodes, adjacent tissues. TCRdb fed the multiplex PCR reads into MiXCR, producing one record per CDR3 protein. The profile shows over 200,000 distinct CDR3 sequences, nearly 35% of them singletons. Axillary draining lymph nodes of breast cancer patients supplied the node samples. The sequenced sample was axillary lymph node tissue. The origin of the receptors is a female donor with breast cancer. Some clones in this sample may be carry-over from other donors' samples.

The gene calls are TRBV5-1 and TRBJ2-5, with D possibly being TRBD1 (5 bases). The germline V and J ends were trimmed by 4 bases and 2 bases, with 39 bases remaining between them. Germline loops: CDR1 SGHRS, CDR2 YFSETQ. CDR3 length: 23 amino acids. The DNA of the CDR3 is TGCGCCAGCAGCCCGAAGACAGCGAATTCCCCCTTTCCGGAACGCTGGCAGCAAGAGACCCAGTACTTC. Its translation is CASSPKTANSPFPERWQQETQYF.

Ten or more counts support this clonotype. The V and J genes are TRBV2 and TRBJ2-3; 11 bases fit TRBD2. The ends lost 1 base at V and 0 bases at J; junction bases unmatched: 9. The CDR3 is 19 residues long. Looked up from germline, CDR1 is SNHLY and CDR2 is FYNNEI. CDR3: CASSEEVASGRSSTDTQYF. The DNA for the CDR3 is TGTGCCAGCAGTGAAGAAGTCGCTAGCGGGAGGTCTAGCACAGATACGCAGTATTTT.

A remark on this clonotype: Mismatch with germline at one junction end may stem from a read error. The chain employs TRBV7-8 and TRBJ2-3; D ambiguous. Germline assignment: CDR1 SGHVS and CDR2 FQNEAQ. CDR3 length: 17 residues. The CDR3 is CASSLTPGVRRTDPQYF. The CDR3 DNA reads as TGTGCCAGCAGCTTAACCCCAGGCGTGCGTCGCACAGATCCGCAGTATTTT.

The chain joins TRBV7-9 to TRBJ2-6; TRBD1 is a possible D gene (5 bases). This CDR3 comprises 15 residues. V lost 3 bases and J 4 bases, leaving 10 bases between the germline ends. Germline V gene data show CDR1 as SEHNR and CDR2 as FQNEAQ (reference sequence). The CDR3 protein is CASSFNRQGANVLTF. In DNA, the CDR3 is TGTGCCAGCAGCTTCAACCGACAGGGGGCCAACGTCCTGACTTTC.

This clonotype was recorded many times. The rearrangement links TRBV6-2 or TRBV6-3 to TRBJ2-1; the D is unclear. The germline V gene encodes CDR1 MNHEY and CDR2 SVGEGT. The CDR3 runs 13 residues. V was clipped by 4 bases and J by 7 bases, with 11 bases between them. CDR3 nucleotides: TGTGCCAGCAGTTTGACGACGGCTAATGAGCAGTTCTTC. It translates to CASSLTTANEQFF.

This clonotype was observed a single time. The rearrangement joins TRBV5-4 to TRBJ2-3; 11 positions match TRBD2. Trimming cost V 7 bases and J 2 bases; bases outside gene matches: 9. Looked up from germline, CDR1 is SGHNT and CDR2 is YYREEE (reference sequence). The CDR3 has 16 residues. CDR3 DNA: TGTGCCAGCGGCCCAGGACTAGCGGGCGACACAGATACGCAGTATTTT. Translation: CASGPGLAGDTDTQYF.

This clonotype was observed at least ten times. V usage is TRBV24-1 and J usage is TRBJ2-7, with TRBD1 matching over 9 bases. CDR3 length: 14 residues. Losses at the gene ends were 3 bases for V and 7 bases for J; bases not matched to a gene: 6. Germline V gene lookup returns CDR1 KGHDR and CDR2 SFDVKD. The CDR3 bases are TGTGCCACCAGTGATACCCACAGGGGGCAAGAGCAGTACTTC. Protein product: CATSDTHRGQEQYF.

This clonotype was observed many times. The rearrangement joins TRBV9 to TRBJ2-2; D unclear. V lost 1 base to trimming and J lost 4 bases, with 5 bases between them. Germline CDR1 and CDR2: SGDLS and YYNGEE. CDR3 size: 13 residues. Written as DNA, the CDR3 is TGTGCCAGCAGCGTACAAGTCACCGGGGAGCTGTTTTTT. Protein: CASSVQVTGELFF.

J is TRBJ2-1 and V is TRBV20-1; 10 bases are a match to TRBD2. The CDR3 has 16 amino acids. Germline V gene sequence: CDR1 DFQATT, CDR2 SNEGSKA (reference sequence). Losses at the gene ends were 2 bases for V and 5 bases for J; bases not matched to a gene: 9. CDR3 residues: CSARPITSGVDNEQFF. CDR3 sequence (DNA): TGCAGTGCTAGACCCATCACTAGCGGGGTAGACAATGAGCAGTTCTTC.

The CDR3 DNA is TGTGCCAGCAGTTTGGCAGGGGTCTACTCTGGAAACACCATATATTTT. As protein: CASSLAGVYSGNTIYF. The chain recombines TRBV28 with TRBJ1-3, with D perhaps matching TRBD1 (6 bases). CDR3 length: 16 residues. Germline CDR1 MDHEN, CDR2 SYDVKM. V was clipped by 3 bases and J by 0 bases, with 12 bases between them.

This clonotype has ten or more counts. CDR3 loop: CSASAGAIDTQYF. Here the CDR3 DNA reads TGCAGTGCTAGTGCGGGAGCCATAGATACGCAGTATTTT. V and J are TRBV20-1 and TRBJ2-3; 7 bases fit TRBD2. The CDR3 has 13 residues. Trimming took 3 bases from V and 5 from J; bases not matched to a gene: 5. From germline, CDR1 is DFQATT and CDR2 SNEGSKA (reference sequence).

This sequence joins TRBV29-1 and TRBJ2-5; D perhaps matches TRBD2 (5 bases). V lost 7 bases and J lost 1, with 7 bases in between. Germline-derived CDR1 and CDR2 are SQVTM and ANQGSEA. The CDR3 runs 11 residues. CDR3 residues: CSAEGQETQYF. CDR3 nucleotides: TGCAGCGCCGAGGGCCAAGAGACCCAGTACTTC.

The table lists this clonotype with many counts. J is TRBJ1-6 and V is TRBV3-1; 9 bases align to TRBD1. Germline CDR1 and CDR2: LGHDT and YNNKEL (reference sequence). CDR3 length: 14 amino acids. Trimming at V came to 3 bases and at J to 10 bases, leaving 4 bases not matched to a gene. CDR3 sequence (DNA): TGTGCCAGCAGCCATCGGGACAGGGAGTCACCCCTCCACTTT. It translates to CASSHRDRESPLHF.

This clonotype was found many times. CDR3 residues: CASSLYREDGYTF. CDR3 nucleotides: TGTGCCAGCAGTTTATACAGGGAAGATGGCTACACCTTC. This sequence joins TRBV12-3 or TRBV12-4 and TRBJ1-2, with D possibly TRBD1 on 6 matching bases. With 2 bases removed from V and 6 bases from J, the gap between germline ends came to 10 bases. The CDR3 totals 13 residues.

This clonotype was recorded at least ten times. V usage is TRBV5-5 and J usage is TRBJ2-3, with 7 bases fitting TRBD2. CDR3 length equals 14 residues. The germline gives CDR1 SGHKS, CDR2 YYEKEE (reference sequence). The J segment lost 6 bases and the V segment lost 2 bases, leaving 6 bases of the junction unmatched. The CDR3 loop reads CASSFRAGGDTQYF. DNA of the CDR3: TGTGCCAGCAGCTTCCGAGCCGGGGGGGATACGCAGTATTTT.

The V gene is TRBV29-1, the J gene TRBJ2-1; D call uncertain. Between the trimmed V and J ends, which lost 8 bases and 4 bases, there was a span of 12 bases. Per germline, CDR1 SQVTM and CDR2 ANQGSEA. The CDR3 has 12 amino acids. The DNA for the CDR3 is TGCAGCCTTCGGGCCGTTTACAATGAGCAGTTCTTC. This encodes CSLRAVYNEQFF.

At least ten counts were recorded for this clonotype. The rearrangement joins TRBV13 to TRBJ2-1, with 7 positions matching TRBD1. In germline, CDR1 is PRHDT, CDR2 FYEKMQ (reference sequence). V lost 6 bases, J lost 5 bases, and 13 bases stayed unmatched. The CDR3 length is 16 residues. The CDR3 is CASSQNRGKPNNEQFF. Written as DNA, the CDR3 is TGTGCCAGCAGTCAAAACAGGGGAAAGCCAAACAATGAGCAGTTCTTC.

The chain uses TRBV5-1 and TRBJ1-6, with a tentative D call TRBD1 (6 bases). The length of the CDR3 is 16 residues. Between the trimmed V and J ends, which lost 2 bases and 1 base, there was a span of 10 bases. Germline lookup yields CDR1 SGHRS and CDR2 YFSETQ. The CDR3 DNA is TGCGCCAGCAGCTTAGGGGGAAATTCCTATAATTCACCCCTCCACTTT. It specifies CASSLGGNSYNSPLHF.

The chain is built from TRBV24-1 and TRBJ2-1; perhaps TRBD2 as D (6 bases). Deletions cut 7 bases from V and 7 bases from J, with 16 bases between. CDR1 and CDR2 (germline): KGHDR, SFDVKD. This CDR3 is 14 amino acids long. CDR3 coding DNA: TGTGCCACCAGCCTCGGTGGAGGGAGTAATGAGCAGTTCTTC. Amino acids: CATSLGGGSNEQFF.